The T cell receptor (beta chain) described here comes from a study of blood T cell repertoires in COVID-19. The overall study: The analysed material was cDNA or gDNA that came from T cells, B-cell-depleted T cells, or PBMCs.

Enrolled during active infection, Seattle patients were then followed longitudinally. Per the original data handling: Amplification from reference gene primers served as the basis for estimated nucleated cell counts. Sequencing used immunoSEQ multiplex PCR; TCRdb keeps in-frame clones, though not all of them. Clonal size and the V and J genes are those of that table, whereas D and trimming came from the DNA. In the table there are about 160,000 clones, approximately 79% of which are singletons. The length of the CDR3 is 16 residues. Germline lookup yields CDR1 MGHRA and CDR2 YSYEKL. The V segment lost 2 bases and the J segment 5 bases; nucleotides outside the gene matches: 11.

The material sequenced was peripheral blood. This sequence was found in a woman aged 40 to 50 with COVID-19, enrolled during active disease. The chain recombines TRBV4-1 with TRBJ1-2; 7 nucleotides agree with TRBD1. This chain's CDR3 is CASSQLLGQRIYGYTF. The CDR3 region has the DNA TGCGCCAGCAGCCAACTATTGGGACAGAGGATTTATGGCTACACCTTC.